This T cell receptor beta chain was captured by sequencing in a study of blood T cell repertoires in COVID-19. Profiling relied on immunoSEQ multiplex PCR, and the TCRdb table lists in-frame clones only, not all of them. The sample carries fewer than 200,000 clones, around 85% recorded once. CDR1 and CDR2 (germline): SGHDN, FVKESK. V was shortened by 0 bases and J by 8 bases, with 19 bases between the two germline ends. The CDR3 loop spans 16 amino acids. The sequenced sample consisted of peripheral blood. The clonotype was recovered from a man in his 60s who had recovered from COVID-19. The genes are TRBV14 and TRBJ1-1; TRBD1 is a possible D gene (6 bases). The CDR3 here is CASSQERQAGGNEAFF. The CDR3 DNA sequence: TGTGCCAGCAGCCAAGAGAGACAGGCTGGGGGTAACGAAGCTTTCTTT. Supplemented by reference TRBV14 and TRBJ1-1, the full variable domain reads EAGVTQFPSHSVIEKGQTVTLRCDPISGHDNLYWYRRVMGKEIKFLLHFVKESKQDESGMPNNRFLAERTGGTYSTLKVQPAELEDSGVYFCASSQERQAGGNEAFFGQGTRLTVV.